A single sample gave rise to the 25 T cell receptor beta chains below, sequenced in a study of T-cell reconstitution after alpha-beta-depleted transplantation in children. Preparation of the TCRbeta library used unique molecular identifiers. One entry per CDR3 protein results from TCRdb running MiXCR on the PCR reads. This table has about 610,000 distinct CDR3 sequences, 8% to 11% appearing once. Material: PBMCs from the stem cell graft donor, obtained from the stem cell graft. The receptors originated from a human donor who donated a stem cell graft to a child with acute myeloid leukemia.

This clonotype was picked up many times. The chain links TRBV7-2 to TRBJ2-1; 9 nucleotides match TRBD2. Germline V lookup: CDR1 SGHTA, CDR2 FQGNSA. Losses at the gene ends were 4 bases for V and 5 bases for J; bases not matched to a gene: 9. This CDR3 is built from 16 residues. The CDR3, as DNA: TGTGCCAGCAGCTCGGGACTAGCCTCGGGACACAATGAGCAGTTCTTC. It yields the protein CASSSGLASGHNEQFF.

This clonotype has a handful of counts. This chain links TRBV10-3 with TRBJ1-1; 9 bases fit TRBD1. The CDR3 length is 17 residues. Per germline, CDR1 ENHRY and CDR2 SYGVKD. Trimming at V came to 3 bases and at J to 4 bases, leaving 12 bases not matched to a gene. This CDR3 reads CAISDPQSGTGLTEAFF. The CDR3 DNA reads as TGTGCCATCAGTGACCCCCAAAGCGGGACAGGGCTCACTGAAGCTTTCTTT.

In DNA form, the CDR3 reads TGTGCCAGCAGCTTAAGAAATGGGGGAGATACGCAGTATTTT. Protein: CASSLRNGGDTQYF. The V gene is TRBV7-3, the J gene TRBJ2-3; D possibly matches TRBD1 or TRBD2 (5 bases each). Trimming took off 1 base at V and 5 bases at J, with 10 bases between the two ends. This CDR3 region has 14 residues. The germline V gene encodes CDR1 SGHTA and CDR2 FQGTGA. Using reference TRBV7-3 and TRBJ2-3 for the parts outside the CDR3, the full variable domain is GAGVSQTPSNKVTEKGKYVELRCDPISGHTALYWYRQSLGQGPEFLIYFQGTGAADDSGLPNDRFFAVRPEGSVSTLKIQRTERGDSAVYLCASSLRNGGDTQYFGPGTRLTVL.

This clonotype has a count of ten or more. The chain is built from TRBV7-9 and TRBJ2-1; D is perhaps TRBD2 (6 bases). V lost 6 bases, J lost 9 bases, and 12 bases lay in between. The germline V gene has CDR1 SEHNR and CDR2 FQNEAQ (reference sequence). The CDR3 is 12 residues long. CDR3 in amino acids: CASRGGDPEQFF. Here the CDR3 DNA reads TGTGCCAGCAGGGGGGGAGATCCTGAGCAGTTCTTC.

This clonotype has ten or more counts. The CDR3 nucleotides are TGCGCCAGCAGCTTGGACGGTGCCCCCTCGGAGCCCCAGCATTTT. Translated, it gives CASSLDGAPSEPQHF. The rearrangement links TRBV5-1 to TRBJ1-5; D ambiguous. This CDR3 spans 15 amino acids. The germline V and J ends were trimmed by 0 bases and 8 bases, with 15 bases remaining between them. Germline V gene sequence: CDR1 SGHRS, CDR2 YFSETQ.

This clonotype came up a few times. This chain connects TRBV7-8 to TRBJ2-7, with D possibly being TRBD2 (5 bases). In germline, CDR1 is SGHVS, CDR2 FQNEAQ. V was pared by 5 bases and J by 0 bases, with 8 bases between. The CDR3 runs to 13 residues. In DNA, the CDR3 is TGTGCCAGCAGCCCCGCGGGCTCCTACGAGCAGTACTTC. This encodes CASSPAGSYEQYF.

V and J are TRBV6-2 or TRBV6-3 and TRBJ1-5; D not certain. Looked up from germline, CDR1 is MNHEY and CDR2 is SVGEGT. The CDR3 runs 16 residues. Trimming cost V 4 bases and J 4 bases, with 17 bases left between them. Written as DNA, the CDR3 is TGTGCCAGCAGTTTAGGCCGCAGGCAGTTAAATCAGCCCCAGCATTTT. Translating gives CASSLGRRQLNQPQHF.

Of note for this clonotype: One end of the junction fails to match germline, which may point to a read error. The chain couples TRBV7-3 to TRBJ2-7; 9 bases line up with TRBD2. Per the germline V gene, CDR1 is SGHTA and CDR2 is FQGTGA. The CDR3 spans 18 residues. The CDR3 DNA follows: TGTACCAGCAGTTTTAGGACCCTAGCGGGAAGGGTCCCCTACGAGCAGTACTTC. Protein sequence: CTSSFRTLAGRVPYEQYF.

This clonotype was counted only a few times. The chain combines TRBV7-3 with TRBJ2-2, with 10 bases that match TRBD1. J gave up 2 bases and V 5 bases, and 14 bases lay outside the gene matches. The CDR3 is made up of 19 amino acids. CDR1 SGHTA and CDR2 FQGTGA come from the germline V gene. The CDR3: CASSLRPGQGLVNTGELFF. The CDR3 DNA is TGTGCCAGCAGCCTTCGACCGGGACAGGGGTTAGTTAACACCGGGGAGCTGTTTTTT.

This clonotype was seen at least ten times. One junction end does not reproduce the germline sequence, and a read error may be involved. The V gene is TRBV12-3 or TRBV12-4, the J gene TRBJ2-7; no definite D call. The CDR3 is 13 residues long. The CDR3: CASSLGPSYEQYF. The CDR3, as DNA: TGTGCCAGCAGCTTAGGGCCCTCCTACGAGCAGTACTTC.

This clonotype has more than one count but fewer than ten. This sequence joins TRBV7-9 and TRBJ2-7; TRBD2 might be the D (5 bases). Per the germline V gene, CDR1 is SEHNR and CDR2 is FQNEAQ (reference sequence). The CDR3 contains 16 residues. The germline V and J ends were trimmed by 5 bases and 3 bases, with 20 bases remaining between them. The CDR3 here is CASSPPGGLRDYEQYF. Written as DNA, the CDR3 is TGTGCCAGCAGCCCTCCCGGTGGCTTGAGGGACTACGAGCAGTACTTC.

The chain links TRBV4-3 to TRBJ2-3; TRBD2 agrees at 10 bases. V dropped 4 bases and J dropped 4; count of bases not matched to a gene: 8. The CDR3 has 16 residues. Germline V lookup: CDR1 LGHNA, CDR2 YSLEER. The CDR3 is CASSPQSGRAADTQYF. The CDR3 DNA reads TGCGCCAGCAGCCCCCAAAGCGGGAGGGCCGCAGATACGCAGTATTTT.

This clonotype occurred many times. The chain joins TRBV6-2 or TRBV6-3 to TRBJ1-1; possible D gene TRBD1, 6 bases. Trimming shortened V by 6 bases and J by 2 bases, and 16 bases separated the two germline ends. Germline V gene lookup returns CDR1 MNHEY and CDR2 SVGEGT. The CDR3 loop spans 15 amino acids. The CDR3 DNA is TGTGCCAGCAGAGAGGACGGGACATTAAACACTGAAGCTTTCTTT. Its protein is CASREDGTLNTEAFF.

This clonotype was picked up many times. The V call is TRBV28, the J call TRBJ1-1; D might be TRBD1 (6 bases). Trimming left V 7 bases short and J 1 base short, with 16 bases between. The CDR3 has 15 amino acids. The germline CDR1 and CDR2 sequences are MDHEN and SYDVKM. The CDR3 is CASTSGARGNTEAFF. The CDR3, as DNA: TGTGCCAGCACATCAGGGGCGAGAGGGAACACTGAAGCTTTCTTT.

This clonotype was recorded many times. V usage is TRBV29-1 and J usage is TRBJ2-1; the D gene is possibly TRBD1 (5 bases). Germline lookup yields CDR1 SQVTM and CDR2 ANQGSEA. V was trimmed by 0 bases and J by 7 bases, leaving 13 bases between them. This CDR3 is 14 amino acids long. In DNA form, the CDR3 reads TGCAGCGTTGAAGAGAAGGGGAAGGAGAATGAGCAGTTCTTC. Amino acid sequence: CSVEEKGKENEQFF.

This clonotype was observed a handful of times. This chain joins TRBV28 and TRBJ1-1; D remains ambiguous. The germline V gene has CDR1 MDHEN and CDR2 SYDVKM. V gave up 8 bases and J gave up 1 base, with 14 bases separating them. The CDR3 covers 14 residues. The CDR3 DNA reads TGTGCCAGCCTCCCTCCGAGACAGAACACTGAAGCTTTCTTT. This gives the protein CASLPPRQNTEAFF.

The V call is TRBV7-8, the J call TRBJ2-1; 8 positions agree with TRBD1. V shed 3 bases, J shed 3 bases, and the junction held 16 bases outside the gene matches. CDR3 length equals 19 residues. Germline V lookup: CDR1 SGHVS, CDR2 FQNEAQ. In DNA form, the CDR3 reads TGTGCCAGCAGCTTTTCTCCAGGGGGCATTGGCCAAAGCTACAATGAGCAGTTCTTC. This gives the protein CASSFSPGGIGQSYNEQFF.

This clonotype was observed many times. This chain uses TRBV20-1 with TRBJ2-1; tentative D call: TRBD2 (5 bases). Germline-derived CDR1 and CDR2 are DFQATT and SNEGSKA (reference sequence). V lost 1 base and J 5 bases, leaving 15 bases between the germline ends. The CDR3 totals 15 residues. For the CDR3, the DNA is TGCAGTGCTAGAGCCAACGCGCTAGCAAACAATGAGCAGTTCTTC. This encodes CSARANALANNEQFF.

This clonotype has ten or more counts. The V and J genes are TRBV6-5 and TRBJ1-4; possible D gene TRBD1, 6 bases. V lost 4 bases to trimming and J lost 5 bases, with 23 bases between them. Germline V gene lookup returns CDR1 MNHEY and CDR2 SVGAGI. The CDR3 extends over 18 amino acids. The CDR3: CASSSLLTGGSENEKLFF. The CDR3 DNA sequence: TGTGCCAGCAGTTCCCTCCTCACCGGGGGCAGTGAGAATGAAAAACTGTTTTTT.

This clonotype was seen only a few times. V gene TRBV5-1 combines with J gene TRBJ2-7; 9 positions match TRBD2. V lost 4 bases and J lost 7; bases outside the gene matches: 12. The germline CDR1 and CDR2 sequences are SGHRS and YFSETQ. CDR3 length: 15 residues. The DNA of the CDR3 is TGCGCCAGCAGCCCCCGGGAAGCGGGAGGCCGGGAGCAGTACTTC. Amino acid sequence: CASSPREAGGREQYF.

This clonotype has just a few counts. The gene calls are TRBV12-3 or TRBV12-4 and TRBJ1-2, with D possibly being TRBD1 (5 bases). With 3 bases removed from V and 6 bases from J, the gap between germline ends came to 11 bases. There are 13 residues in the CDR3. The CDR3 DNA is TGTGCCAGCAGTTTCGGGGCACCGAATGGCTACACCTTC. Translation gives CASSFGAPNGYTF.

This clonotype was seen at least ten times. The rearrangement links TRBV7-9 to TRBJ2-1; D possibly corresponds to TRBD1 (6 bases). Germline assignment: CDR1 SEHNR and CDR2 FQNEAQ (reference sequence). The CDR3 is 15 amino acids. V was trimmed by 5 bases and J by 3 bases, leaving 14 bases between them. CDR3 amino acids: CASSHAGGSYNEQFF. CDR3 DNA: TGTGCCAGCAGCCACGCTGGGGGCAGCTACAATGAGCAGTTCTTC.

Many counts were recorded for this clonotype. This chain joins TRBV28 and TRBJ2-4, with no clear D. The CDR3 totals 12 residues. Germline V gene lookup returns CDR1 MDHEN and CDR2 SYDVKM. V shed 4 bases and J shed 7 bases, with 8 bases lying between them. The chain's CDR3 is CASSSGLNIQYF. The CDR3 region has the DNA TGTGCCAGCAGTTCCGGATTGAACATTCAGTACTTC.

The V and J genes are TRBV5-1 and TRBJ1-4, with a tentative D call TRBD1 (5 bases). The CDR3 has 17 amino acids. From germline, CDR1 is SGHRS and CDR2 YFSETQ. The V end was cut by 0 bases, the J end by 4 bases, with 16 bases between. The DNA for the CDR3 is TGCGCCAGCAGCTTGGTCGGAAGGGGAGACTTTAATGAAAAACTGTTTTTT. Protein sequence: CASSLVGRGDFNEKLFF. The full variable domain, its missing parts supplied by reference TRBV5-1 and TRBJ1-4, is KAGVTQTPRYLIKTRGQQVTLSCSPISGHRSVSWYQQTPGQGLQFLFEYFSETQRNKGNFPGRFSGRQFSNSRSEMNVSTLELGDSALYLCASSLVGRGDFNEKLFFGSGTQLSVL.

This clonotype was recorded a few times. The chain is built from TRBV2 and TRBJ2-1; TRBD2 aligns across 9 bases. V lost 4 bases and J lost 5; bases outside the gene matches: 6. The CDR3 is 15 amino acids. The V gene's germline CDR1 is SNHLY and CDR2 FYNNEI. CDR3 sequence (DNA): TGTGCCAGCAGTGCTCAGCGGGAGGTCGACAATGAGCAGTTCTTC. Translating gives CASSAQREVDNEQFF.